The next 18 T cell receptor beta chains were all read from a single sample in a study of T-cell reconstitution after alpha-beta-depleted transplantation in children. Construction of the TCRbeta library involved unique molecular identifiers. A single record per CDR3 protein comes from TCRdb applying MiXCR to the PCR reads. The sample consists of approximately 250,000 distinct CDR3 sequences, over 20% of them appearing once. The sample in question was PBMCs, obtained before TCRalphabeta/CD19-depleted stem cell transplant. All receptors come from a girl under 10 years old with Fanconi anemia, due to receive a stem cell transplant.

This clonotype came up many times. This chain uses TRBV29-1 with TRBJ2-7; no definite D call. Per the germline V gene, CDR1 is SQVTM and CDR2 is ANQGSEA. This CDR3 has 14 residues. Trimming removed 6 bases from V and 2 bases from J, with 17 bases in between. CDR3 bases: TGCAGCGTGAGGAAGACGGCCAGTCCCTACGAGCAGTACTTC. Translated, it gives CSVRKTASPYEQYF.

The genes are TRBV7-6 and TRBJ2-7; D remains ambiguous. Trimming cost V 1 base and J 2 bases, with 6 bases left between them. The CDR3 is 13 amino acids. CDR1 is SGHVS and CDR2 is FNYEAQ in the germline V gene. CDR3 loop: CASSLGMTYEQYF. CDR3 in DNA: TGTGCCAGCAGCTTAGGGATGACCTACGAGCAGTACTTC.

This clonotype was counted many times. The rearrangement uses TRBV20-1 and TRBJ2-2, with D perhaps matching TRBD2 (5 bases). Germline V gene data show CDR1 as DFQATT and CDR2 as SNEGSKA (reference sequence). Between the trimmed V and J ends, which lost 3 bases and 4 bases, there was a span of 9 bases. The CDR3 has 13 residues. CDR3 residues: CSASLSATGELFF. CDR3 sequence (DNA): TGCAGTGCTAGCCTTAGCGCCACCGGGGAGCTGTTTTTT.

This clonotype was seen once. This rearrangement joins TRBV20-1 to TRBJ2-3; no clear D. Per germline, CDR1 DFQATT and CDR2 SNEGSKA (reference sequence). The CDR3 length is 11 residues. For the CDR3, the DNA is TGCAGCGCCGAGGGCACAGATACGCAGTATTTT. Its translation: CSAEGTDTQYF.

This clonotype was recorded a few times. The chain uses TRBV28 and TRBJ2-3, with TRBD2 identical over 10 bases. Trimming at V came to 6 bases and at J to 2 bases, leaving 5 bases not matched to a gene. The length of the CDR3 is 15 residues. In germline, CDR1 is MDHEN, CDR2 SYDVKM. The CDR3 here is CASRQLAGLTDTQYF. As DNA, the CDR3 is TGTGCCAGCAGACAACTAGCGGGACTCACAGATACGCAGTATTTT.

This clonotype was seen at least ten times. The genes are TRBV29-1 and TRBJ1-1; D gene unclear. Trimming removed 3 bases from V and 1 base from J, with 9 bases in between. Germline values: CDR1 SQVTM, CDR2 ANQGSEA. This CDR3 region has 13 residues. DNA of the CDR3: TGCAGCGTTGACCGCGGACGGAACACTGAAGCTTTCTTT. This sequence encodes CSVDRGRNTEAFF.

This chain connects TRBV5-1 to TRBJ1-1; D unresolved. V lost 6 bases and J lost 3, with 15 bases in between. The CDR3 loop spans 14 amino acids. CDR1 is SGHRS and CDR2 is YFSETQ in the germline V gene. CDR3 nucleotides: TGCGCCAGCAATGATGTGAAGCGGGACACTGAAGCTTTCTTT. It translates to CASNDVKRDTEAFF.

This clonotype was detected only a few times. The genes are TRBV29-1 and TRBJ2-7, with 10 bases lining up with TRBD2. This CDR3 is built from 16 residues. V lost 4 bases and J lost 7; bases outside the gene matches: 16. In germline, CDR1 is SQVTM, CDR2 ANQGSEA. CDR3 in amino acids: CSVVPSLLAGVGEQYF. The CDR3 DNA follows: TGCAGCGTTGTTCCCTCCTTGCTAGCGGGGGTTGGGGAGCAGTACTTC.

This clonotype came up a few times. V is TRBV28 and J is TRBJ2-7, with D possibly matching TRBD2 (6 bases). Deletions cut 7 bases from V and 5 bases from J, with 15 bases between. Germline CDR1 and CDR2: MDHEN and SYDVKM. This CDR3 has 13 amino acids. CDR3 nucleotides: TGTGCCAGCACGATAGCGGCTTGGGACGAGCAGTACTTC. Its translation: CASTIAAWDEQYF.

This clonotype was detected ten times or more. The chain employs TRBV29-1 and TRBJ2-3, with D perhaps matching TRBD2 (6 bases). From germline, CDR1 is SQVTM and CDR2 ANQGSEA. V dropped 7 bases and J dropped 1 base, with 9 bases sitting between them. The CDR3 is 12 residues long. The CDR3 DNA reads as TGCAGCGCCCCGGGGGGCACAGATACGCAGTATTTT. It specifies CSAPGGTDTQYF.

This clonotype was recorded at least ten times. The gene calls are TRBV12-3 or TRBV12-4 and TRBJ2-7; perhaps TRBD1 as D (5 bases). This CDR3 spans 14 amino acids. Trimming took 3 bases from V and 1 from J, leaving 10 bases between them. The DNA for the CDR3 is TGTGCCAGCAGTTTCCCAGGGCAGTCCTACGAGCAGTACTTC. It translates to CASSFPGQSYEQYF.

This clonotype has at least ten counts. The chain carries TRBV18 and TRBJ2-1, with D tentatively TRBD1 (6 bases). The germline V gene encodes CDR1 KGHSH and CDR2 LQKENI. This CDR3 contains 15 residues. V was pared by 2 bases and J by 0 bases, with 8 bases between. The CDR3 nucleotides read TGTGCCAGCTCACCAGGGACAAGCTCCTACAATGAGCAGTTCTTC. Amino acids: CASSPGTSSYNEQFF.

This clonotype was seen many times. The V gene is TRBV29-1, the J gene TRBJ2-7; D may match TRBD1 or TRBD2 (5 bases each). Germline V gene lookup returns CDR1 SQVTM and CDR2 ANQGSEA. With 1 base removed from V and 1 base from J, the gap between germline ends came to 8 bases. This CDR3 region has 13 residues. CDR3 in amino acids: CSVEGDASYEQYF. CDR3 DNA: TGCAGCGTTGAAGGGGACGCATCCTACGAGCAGTACTTC.

This clonotype was seen repeatedly, ten times or more. This chain links TRBV20-1 with TRBJ2-3, with 12 positions matching TRBD2. Trimming cost V 3 bases and J 0 bases; bases outside gene matches: 7. CDR3 length: 17 residues. Germline V gives CDR1 DFQATT, CDR2 SNEGSKA (reference sequence). As DNA, the CDR3 is TGCAGTGCTAGTAGGAGGACTAGCGGGACCAGCACAGATACGCAGTATTTT. This translates into CSASRRTSGTSTDTQYF.

This clonotype showed up many times. The rearrangement links TRBV4-2 to TRBJ2-1, with D perhaps given as TRBD1 or TRBD2 (6 bases each). The CDR3 spans 16 residues. With 4 bases removed from V and 7 bases from J, the gap between germline ends came to 20 bases. The germline CDR1 and CDR2 sequences are LGHNA and YNFKEQ. CDR3 nucleotide sequence: TGTGCCAGCAGCCGCGGCATTTACGGGGGCCGGAATGAGCAGTTCTTC. Its protein is CASSRGIYGGRNEQFF.

This chain joins TRBV6-1 and TRBJ2-1; the match to TRBD2 covers 11 bases. V lost 4 bases and J lost 4; bases outside the gene matches: 9. Per the germline V gene, CDR1 is MNHNS and CDR2 is SASEGT. The CDR3 loop spans 17 amino acids. CDR3 sequence reads: CASSVRLAGGDYNEQFF. CDR3 bases: TGTGCCAGCAGTGTACGGCTAGCGGGAGGCGATTACAATGAGCAGTTCTTC.

Many counts were recorded for this clonotype. The chain combines TRBV6-5 with TRBJ2-1; 9 bases are shared with TRBD2. There are 16 residues in the CDR3. The V gene's germline CDR1 is MNHEY and CDR2 SVGAGI. V trimming: 6 bases; J trimming: 9 bases; junction bases outside the gene matches: 15. CDR3 protein: CASSLPLRGGRGEQFF. The CDR3 bases are TGTGCCAGCAGCCTCCCATTGCGGGGGGGCCGAGGTGAGCAGTTCTTC.

This clonotype was seen only a few times. In DNA, the CDR3 is TGCAGTGCTAGTTCCAGGGACCCCTACGAGCAGTACTTC. This translates into CSASSRDPYEQYF. The chain has TRBV20-1 and TRBJ2-7; D may be TRBD1 or TRBD2 (5 bases each). The CDR3 is made up of 13 amino acids. Germline V gives CDR1 DFQATT, CDR2 SNEGSKA (reference sequence). The ends were cut back, 3 bases at V and 2 bases at J, with 11 bases in the middle.